The 21 T cell receptor beta chains given below trace back to one sample, sequenced in a study of blood T cell repertoires in COVID-19. The repertoire was sequenced with immunoSEQ multiplex PCR; TCRdb's copy has only in-frame clones and lacks some. The sample consists of hundreds of thousands of clones, about 89% of them appearing once. The sample taken for sequencing was peripheral blood. Receptors were obtained from a woman in her 50s with COVID-19, enrolled during active disease.

This chain uses TRBV5-1 with TRBJ2-3; D not resolved. The length of the CDR3 is 14 residues. The V gene's germline CDR1 is SGHRS and CDR2 YFSETQ. Deletions cut 3 bases from V and 4 bases from J, with 12 bases between. In DNA, the CDR3 is TGCGCCAGCAGCTCGTCGAGGTACCCAGATACGCAGTATTTT. It is translated as CASSSSRYPDTQYF.

The CDR3 bases are TGTGCCAGGAGGGTACAGTCGAGCACTGAAGCTTTCTTT. Translation: CARRVQSSTEAFF. V gene TRBV2 combines with J gene TRBJ1-1, with D unclear. Germline V gives CDR1 SNHLY, CDR2 FYNNEI. Between the trimmed V and J ends, which lost 9 bases and 4 bases, there was a span of 15 bases. The CDR3 extends over 13 amino acids.

This clone has more than one count but fewer than ten. V and J are TRBV4-1 and TRBJ1-6, with TRBD1 as a possible D gene (6 bases). The V gene lost 1 base and the J gene lost 7 bases, with 11 bases spanning the gap. The germline V gene encodes CDR1 MGHRA and CDR2 YSYEKL. The length of the CDR3 is 15 residues. CDR3 sequence reads: CASSQGTAGNSPLHF. In nucleotides, the CDR3 is TGCGCCAGCAGCCAAGGGACAGCAGGAAATTCACCCCTCCACTTT.

This clone was detected once. The J gene is TRBJ2-3, the V gene TRBV5-4; 8 bases line up with TRBD2. The CDR3 loop spans 14 amino acids. Per the germline V gene, CDR1 is SGHNT and CDR2 is YYREEE (reference sequence). Trimming cost V 2 bases and J 6 bases; bases outside gene matches: 5. CDR3 DNA sequence: TGTGCCAGCAGCTTTGGGACTAGTCGGGATACGCAGTATTTT. This encodes CASSFGTSRDTQYF.

The rearrangement joins TRBV4-2 to TRBJ2-3, with TRBD1 identical over 7 bases. The germline V gene has CDR1 LGHNA and CDR2 YNFKEQ. This CDR3 spans 16 amino acids. Unmatched junction bases numbered 7, after V lost 2 bases and J lost 2 bases. This chain's CDR3 is CASSQLMGQPTDTQYF. DNA of the CDR3: TGTGCCAGCAGCCAATTAATGGGACAGCCCACAGATACGCAGTATTTT.

The rearrangement joins TRBV25-1 to TRBJ2-3; 7 bases fit TRBD2. Germline V gene sequence: CDR1 MGHDK, CDR2 SYGVNS. The CDR3 length is 15 residues. With 5 bases clipped from V and 1 base from J, the junction kept 6 bases outside the gene matches. The CDR3 bases are TGTGCCAGCAGTCTGGGGGGGGATCGCACAGATACGCAGTATTTT. Its translation: CASSLGGDRTDTQYF. Variable domain in full (rest from reference TRBV25-1 and TRBJ2-3): EADIYQTPRYLVIGTGKKITLECSQTMGHDKMYWYQQDPGMELHLIHYSYGVNSTEKGDLSSESTVSRIRTEHFPLTLESARPSHTSQYLCASSLGGDRTDTQYFGPGTRLTVL.

The chain uses TRBV11-2 and TRBJ1-2, with TRBD1 matching over 9 bases. Germline loops: CDR1 SGHAT, CDR2 FQNNGV. The CDR3 loop spans 14 amino acids. V lost 6 bases and J lost 4; bases outside the gene matches: 6. This chain's CDR3 is CASSLSDRGYGYTF. The CDR3 DNA reads as TGTGCCAGCAGTCTATCGGACAGGGGCTATGGCTACACCTTC. Using reference TRBV11-2 and TRBJ1-2 for the parts outside the CDR3, the full variable domain is EAGVAQSPRYKIIEKRQSVAFWCNPISGHATLYWYQQILGQGPKLLIQFQNNGVVDDSQLPKDRFSAERLKGVDSTLKIQPAKLEDSAVYLCASSLSDRGYGYTFGSGTRLTVV.

This sequence joins TRBV3-1 (or the pseudogene TRBV3-2) and TRBJ2-3; weak D call: TRBD2 (5 bases). Trimming cost V 0 bases and J 2 bases, with 9 bases left between them. Germline CDR1 is LGHDT and CDR2 is YNNKEL (reference sequence). The CDR3 runs 15 residues. CDR3 in DNA: TGTGCCAGCAGCCAAGAGGTGGACTCCACAGATACGCAGTATTTT. This encodes CASSQEVDSTDTQYF.

The chain uses TRBV7-2 and TRBJ1-1; D is uncertain. Germline CDR1 and CDR2: SGHTA and FQGNSA. The CDR3 has 15 amino acids. V dropped 2 bases and J dropped 8 bases, with 18 bases sitting between them. The CDR3: CASSLWRRLKNEAFF. The CDR3 nucleotides read TGTGCCAGCAGCTTATGGAGGCGCCTAAAAAACGAAGCTTTCTTT.

This clone has a handful of counts. The J gene is TRBJ1-6, the V gene TRBV6-1; D gene unclear. Germline assignment: CDR1 MNHNS and CDR2 SASEGT. The V end lost 3 bases, the J end lost 7 bases, and 7 bases lay between the germline ends. The CDR3 runs 13 residues. The CDR3 nucleotides read TGTGCCAGCAGTGACCGGGTCAATTCACCCCTCCACTTT. Protein sequence: CASSDRVNSPLHF.

The chain combines TRBV6-1 with TRBJ1-3, with a weak D call TRBD1 (6 bases). The germline CDR1 and CDR2 sequences are MNHNS and SASEGT. This CDR3 has 16 amino acids. The V end was cut by 1 base, the J end by 1 base, with 11 bases between. Here the CDR3 DNA reads TGTGCCAGCAGTGAAGGGAGTGGGACATCTGGAAACACCATATATTTT. It is translated as CASSEGSGTSGNTIYF.

The rearrangement uses TRBV5-4 and TRBJ2-1, with TRBD1 identical over 11 bases. The CDR3 is 14 amino acids. After removal of 4 bases from V and 9 bases from J, the junction contained 6 bases not matched to a gene. The germline V gene has CDR1 SGHNT and CDR2 YYREEE (reference sequence). CDR3 in DNA: TGTGCCAGCAGCGGACAGGGGGCTGGAGGTGAGCAGTTCTTC. Its protein is CASSGQGAGGEQFF. Together with reference TRBV5-4 and TRBJ2-1, the CDR3 gives the full variable domain: ETGVTQSPTHLIKTRGQQVTLRCSSQSGHNTVSWYQQALGQGPQFIFQYYREEENGRGNFPPRFSGLQFPNYSSELNVNALELDDSALYLCASSGQGAGGEQFFGPGTRLTVL.

The chain recombines TRBV9 with TRBJ2-1; TRBD1 matches at 9 bases. CDR3 length: 15 amino acids. V dropped 4 bases and J dropped 3; count of bases not matched to a gene: 5. Germline CDR1 reads SGDLS; CDR2 reads YYNGEE. The CDR3 reads CASSPTGGIYNEQFF. CDR3 nucleotide sequence: TGTGCCAGCAGCCCTACAGGGGGCATCTACAATGAGCAGTTCTTC.

The J gene is TRBJ1-2, the V gene TRBV3-1 (or the pseudogene TRBV3-2), with 8 bases lining up with TRBD1. CDR3 length: 15 residues. The germline V gene has CDR1 LGHDT and CDR2 YNNKEL (reference sequence). J gave up 2 bases and V 5 bases, and 7 bases lay outside the gene matches. The CDR3 bases are TGTGCCAGCAGCTTTCCGGGACAGGAAAACTATGGCTACACCTTC. Translation: CASSFPGQENYGYTF.

The chain couples TRBV19 to TRBJ2-1; 7 nucleotides agree with TRBD2. Looked up from germline, CDR1 is LNHDA and CDR2 is SQIVND (reference sequence). The CDR3 runs 14 residues. J was trimmed by 8 bases and V by 6 bases; bases with no gene match: 10. This chain's CDR3 is CASSSRRLAYEQFF. Written as DNA, the CDR3 is TGTGCCAGTAGCTCTAGGCGACTAGCATATGAGCAGTTCTTC. The variable domain in full, with the rest retrieved from reference TRBV19 and TRBJ2-1, is DGGITQSPKYLFRKEGQNVTLSCEQNLNHDAMYWYRQDPGQGLRLIYYSQIVNDFQKGDIAEGYSVSREKKESFPLTVTSAQKNPTAFYLCASSSRRLAYEQFFGPGTRLTVL.

The chain links TRBV7-2 to TRBJ1-2; D call uncertain. CDR3 length: 13 residues. Germline V CDR1 and CDR2: SGHTA, FQGNSA. Trimming removed 2 bases at V and 10 bases at J, with 14 bases between. CDR3 bases: TGTGCCAGCAGCTTAACGGGGATGGTCGACTACACCTTC. Its protein is CASSLTGMVDYTF.

The J gene is TRBJ1-2, the V gene TRBV5-4; the match to TRBD1 covers 7 bases. Trimming at V came to 3 bases and at J to 0 bases, leaving 11 bases not matched to a gene. Looked up from germline, CDR1 is SGHNT and CDR2 is YYREEE (reference sequence). The CDR3 consists of 17 residues. CDR3 nucleotides: TGTGCCAGCAGCTCCGGGACAGCTCGTTCTTCTAACTATGGCTACACCTTC. Amino acids: CASSSGTARSSNYGYTF. The full variable domain, in which reference TRBV5-4 and TRBJ1-2 provide the parts outside the CDR3, is ETGVTQSPTHLIKTRGQQVTLRCSSQSGHNTVSWYQQALGQGPQFIFQYYREEENGRGNFPPRFSGLQFPNYSSELNVNALELDDSALYLCASSSGTARSSNYGYTFGSGTRLTVV.

Only one count was recorded for this clone. The chain has TRBV24-1 and TRBJ2-1, with 10 positions matching TRBD2. CDR1 is KGHDR, CDR2 SFDVKD, per germline. This CDR3 has 15 residues. V dropped 4 bases and J dropped 7; count of bases not matched to a gene: 6. The CDR3 is CATSDRGLAENEQFF. DNA of the CDR3: TGTGCCACCAGTGACCGAGGACTAGCGGAAAATGAGCAGTTCTTC.

The count of this clone is one. The rearrangement uses TRBV5-1 and TRBJ1-2, with TRBD1 matching 8 bases. V was clipped by 3 bases and J by 4 bases; unmatched bases: 5. The germline CDR1 and CDR2 sequences are SGHRS and YFSETQ. This CDR3 contains 14 residues. CDR3 region: CASSSTGVSYGYTF. The DNA of the CDR3 is TGCGCCAGCAGCTCGACAGGGGTCTCCTATGGCTACACCTTC.

This rearrangement joins TRBV3-1 (or the pseudogene TRBV3-2) to TRBJ1-2; D is ambiguous. The V and J ends lost 0 bases and 2 bases respectively, with 7 bases between them. CDR1 is LGHDT and CDR2 is YNNKEL in the germline V gene (reference sequence). CDR3 size: 14 residues. CDR3: CASSQEGGNYGYTF. For the CDR3, the DNA is TGTGCCAGCAGCCAAGAAGGCGGGAACTATGGCTACACCTTC.

V usage is TRBV7-9 and J usage is TRBJ1-6; 8 bases align to TRBD1. V lost 2 bases and J lost 3; bases outside the gene matches: 12. The CDR3 has 19 residues. Germline assignment: CDR1 SEHNR and CDR2 FQNEAQ (reference sequence). The CDR3 here is CASSLFGDTTGDYNSPLHF. The CDR3 bases are TGTGCCAGCAGCTTATTCGGGGATACGACAGGGGACTATAATTCACCCCTCCACTTT.